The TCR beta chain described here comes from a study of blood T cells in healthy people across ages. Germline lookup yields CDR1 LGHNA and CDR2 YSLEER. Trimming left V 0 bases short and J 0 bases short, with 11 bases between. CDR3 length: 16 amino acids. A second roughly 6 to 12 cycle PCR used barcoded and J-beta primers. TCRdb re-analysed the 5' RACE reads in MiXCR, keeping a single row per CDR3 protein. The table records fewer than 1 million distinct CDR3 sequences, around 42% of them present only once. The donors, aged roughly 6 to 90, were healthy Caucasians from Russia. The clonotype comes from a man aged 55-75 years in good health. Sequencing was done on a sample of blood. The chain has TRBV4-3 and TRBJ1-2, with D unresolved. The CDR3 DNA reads TGCGCCAGCAGCCAAGAAAGAATAAGATCTAACTATGGCTACACCTTC. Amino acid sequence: CASSQERIRSNYGYTF.